This is a list of T cell receptor beta chains from one sample in a study of T cell responses to AZD1222 COVID-19 vaccine. TCRdb's table, derived via immunoSEQ multiplex PCR, lists solely in-frame clones and lacks some. The table has approximately 190,000 clones, almost 95% seen once. The sequencing here drew on peripheral blood, taken on day 0 of AZD1222 vaccination. These receptors all come from an adult in good health. Each CDR3 is given with its conserved first and last residue. The D gene is left open where the match is weak. Expanded clones get a size class; other rows say once, few or many, or leave the size out.

v_call: TRBV7-2
j_call: TRBJ1-2
clone_size: NA
d_call: NA
cdr3_aa: CASSLEAFGYTF
cdr3_nt: TGTGCCAGCAGCTTAGAGGCTTTTGGCTACACCTTC

v_call: TRBV7-8
j_call: TRBJ1-2
clone_size: NA
d_call: NA
cdr3_aa: CASSSRVSNYGYTF
cdr3_nt: TGTGCCAGCAGTTCCAGGGTTTCTAACTATGGCTACACCTTC

v_call: TRBV3-1/TRBV3-2
j_call: TRBJ1-2
clone_size: NA
d_call: NA
cdr3_aa: CASSQGSSGYTF
cdr3_nt: TGTGCCAGCAGCCAGGGTTCGAGTGGCTACACCTTC

v_call: TRBV7-6
j_call: TRBJ1-4
clone_size: NA
d_call: NA
cdr3_aa: CASSLGTQGLSEKLFF
cdr3_nt: TGTGCCAGCAGCTTAGGAACACAGGGATTAAGTGAAAAACTGTTTTTT

v_call: TRBV7-2
j_call: TRBJ1-1
clone_size: NA
d_call: NA
cdr3_aa: CASSLILLSVAFF
cdr3_nt: TGTGCCAGCAGCTTAATTTTATTATCTGTAGCTTTCTTT

v_call: TRBV18
j_call: TRBJ2-6
clone_size: once
d_call: TRBD1
cdr3_aa: CASSLGTGGVSGANVLTF
cdr3_nt: TGTGCCAGCTCCCTCGGGACAGGGGGTGTCTCTGGGGCCAACGTCCTGACTTTC

v_call: TRBV18
j_call: TRBJ1-3
clone_size: NA
d_call: NA
cdr3_aa: CASSPPTGNTIYF
cdr3_nt: TGTGCCAGCTCACCACCCACAGGAAACACCATATATTTT

v_call: TRBV7-8
j_call: TRBJ2-2
clone_size: NA
d_call: NA
cdr3_aa: CASSPPTVGKAGELFF
cdr3_nt: TGTGCCAGCAGCCCTCCGACCGTTGGAAAAGCCGGGGAGCTGTTTTTT

v_call: TRBV7-3
j_call: TRBJ1-6
clone_size: NA
d_call: TRBD1
cdr3_aa: CASSFGTANSPLHF
cdr3_nt: TGTGCCAGCAGCTTCGGGACAGCAAATTCACCCCTCCACTTT

v_call: TRBV9
j_call: TRBJ2-3
clone_size: NA
d_call: NA
cdr3_aa: CASSVGEDEGFTDTQYF
cdr3_nt: TGTGCCAGCAGCGTAGGGGAGGACGAGGGTTTCACAGATACGCAGTATTTT

v_call: TRBV5-6
j_call: TRBJ1-1
clone_size: NA
d_call: TRBD1
cdr3_aa: CASSPTGGNTEAFF
cdr3_nt: TGTGCCAGCAGCCCCACAGGGGGGAACACTGAAGCTTTCTTT

v_call: TRBV7-2
j_call: TRBJ2-7
clone_size: NA
d_call: NA
cdr3_aa: CASSSGKRSGSYEQYF
cdr3_nt: TGTGCCAGCAGCTCTGGGAAAAGGAGCGGCTCCTACGAGCAGTACTTC

v_call: TRBV5-1
j_call: TRBJ2-7
clone_size: NA
d_call: NA
cdr3_aa: CASSLEGRPYEQYF
cdr3_nt: TGCGCCAGCAGCTTGGAGGGGAGGCCCTACGAGCAGTACTTC

v_call: TRBV5-1
j_call: TRBJ2-1
clone_size: NA
d_call: TRBD1
cdr3_aa: CASSLGQGGSHEQFF
cdr3_nt: TGCGCCAGCAGCTTGGGACAGGGGGGGTCGCATGAGCAGTTCTTC

v_call: TRBV15
j_call: TRBJ2-7
clone_size: NA
d_call: NA
cdr3_aa: CATSRDYQLGSYEQYF
cdr3_nt: TGTGCCACCAGCAGAGATTACCAACTTGGCAGCTACGAGCAGTACTTC

v_call: TRBV11-2
j_call: TRBJ1-4
clone_size: NA
d_call: NA
cdr3_aa: CASTWGSGGEKLFF
cdr3_nt: TGTGCCAGCACCTGGGGATCCGGCGGCGAAAAACTGTTTTTT

v_call: TRBV3-1/TRBV3-2
j_call: TRBJ1-4
clone_size: NA
d_call: NA
cdr3_aa: CASSQGYGDEKLFF
cdr3_nt: TGTGCCAGCAGCCAAGGCTACGGTGATGAAAAACTGTTTTTT

v_call: TRBV30
j_call: TRBJ1-1
clone_size: NA
d_call: TRBD1
cdr3_aa: CAWRDRVDTEAFF
cdr3_nt: TGTGCCTGGAGGGACAGGGTGGACACTGAAGCTTTCTTT

v_call: TRBV4-1
j_call: TRBJ2-1
clone_size: NA
d_call: TRBD2
cdr3_aa: CASSQVPAGEGYNEQFF
cdr3_nt: TGCGCCAGCAGCCAAGTCCCAGCGGGGGAAGGGTACAATGAGCAGTTCTTC

v_call: TRBV5-1
j_call: TRBJ1-2
clone_size: NA
d_call: NA
cdr3_aa: CASSLGGIYGYTF
cdr3_nt: TGCGCCAGCAGCTTGGGTGGGATCTATGGCTACACCTTC

v_call: TRBV2
j_call: TRBJ2-7
clone_size: NA
d_call: NA
cdr3_aa: CASSPALGGSYEQYF
cdr3_nt: TGTGCCAGCAGTCCAGCCTTAGGGGGGTCCTACGAGCAGTACTTC

v_call: TRBV28
j_call: TRBJ1-3
clone_size: NA
d_call: NA
cdr3_aa: CASSLSRTIYF
cdr3_nt: TGTGCCAGCAGTTTATCCCGCACCATATATTTT

v_call: TRBV19
j_call: TRBJ1-5
clone_size: NA
d_call: NA
cdr3_aa: CASDRGSRQPQHF
cdr3_nt: TGTGCCAGTGACCGAGGGTCGAGACAGCCCCAGCATTTT

v_call: TRBV3-1/TRBV3-2
j_call: TRBJ2-7
clone_size: NA
d_call: NA
cdr3_aa: CASSQYVYEQYF
cdr3_nt: TGTGCCAGCAGCCAATACGTCTACGAGCAGTACTTC

v_call: TRBV11-3
j_call: TRBJ2-7
clone_size: once
d_call: NA
cdr3_aa: CASSSDSSSYEQYF
cdr3_nt: TGTGCCAGCAGCTCGGACTCAAGCTCCTACGAGCAGTACTTC

v_call: TRBV7-3
j_call: TRBJ2-1
clone_size: once
d_call: TRBD2
cdr3_aa: CASSPTTSGEQFF
cdr3_nt: TGTGCCAGCAGCCCGACGACTAGCGGTGAGCAGTTCTTC

v_call: TRBV5-4
j_call: TRBJ1-3
clone_size: NA
d_call: NA
cdr3_aa: CASSRRTGRSGNTIYF
cdr3_nt: TGTGCCAGCAGCCGAAGAACAGGGAGGTCTGGAAACACCATATATTTT

v_call: TRBV29-1
j_call: TRBJ2-2
clone_size: NA
d_call: NA
cdr3_aa: CSVGTRRRHPNTGELFF
cdr3_nt: TGCAGCGTGGGCACCCGGCGGCGACACCCGAACACCGGGGAGCTGTTTTTT

v_call: TRBV4-2
j_call: TRBJ2-1
clone_size: NA
d_call: NA
cdr3_aa: CASSQGSGRVDNEQFF
cdr3_nt: TGTGCCAGCAGCCAAGGGTCCGGCCGCGTGGACAATGAGCAGTTCTTC

v_call: TRBV18
j_call: TRBJ1-1
clone_size: NA
d_call: TRBD1
cdr3_aa: CASSPQGQGATEAFF
cdr3_nt: TGTGCCAGCTCACCACAAGGACAGGGGGCCACTGAAGCTTTCTTT

v_call: TRBV19
j_call: TRBJ1-1
clone_size: NA
d_call: NA
cdr3_aa: CASGHLNTEAFF
cdr3_nt: TGTGCCAGCGGACATTTGAACACTGAAGCTTTCTTT

v_call: TRBV28
j_call: TRBJ1-1
clone_size: NA
d_call: NA
cdr3_aa: CASRQDGYEAFF
cdr3_nt: TGTGCCAGCAGACAAGACGGCTATGAAGCTTTCTTT

v_call: TRBV19
j_call: TRBJ1-1
clone_size: NA
d_call: NA
cdr3_aa: CASSPVAGNTEAFF
cdr3_nt: TGTGCCAGTAGTCCGGTGGCGGGAAACACTGAAGCTTTCTTT

v_call: TRBV28
j_call: TRBJ2-7
clone_size: once
d_call: NA
cdr3_aa: CASTLESSYEQYF
cdr3_nt: TGTGCCAGCACCCTGGAGAGCTCCTACGAGCAGTACTTC

v_call: TRBV7-2
j_call: TRBJ1-4
clone_size: NA
d_call: NA
cdr3_aa: CASSLDVGGRLFF
cdr3_nt: TGTGCCAGCAGCTTGGATGTGGGGGGGAGGTTGTTTTTT

v_call: TRBV19
j_call: TRBJ2-7
clone_size: NA
d_call: NA
cdr3_aa: CASSILYSRAYEQYF
cdr3_nt: TGTGCCAGTAGTATCCTCTATAGCAGGGCCTACGAGCAGTACTTC

v_call: TRBV20-1
j_call: TRBJ1-2
clone_size: once
d_call: NA
cdr3_aa: CSALGRGGYTF
cdr3_nt: TGCAGTGCCCTAGGCCGGGGTGGCTACACCTTC

v_call: TRBV6-5
j_call: TRBJ2-7
clone_size: NA
d_call: NA
cdr3_aa: CASRPPWNEQYF
cdr3_nt: TGTGCCAGCCGCCCCCCCTGGAACGAGCAGTACTTC

v_call: TRBV4-2
j_call: TRBJ2-5
clone_size: NA
d_call: TRBD2
cdr3_aa: CASSQAGGTSASETQYF
cdr3_nt: TGTGCCAGCAGCCAAGCCGGAGGAACTAGCGCATCAGAGACCCAGTACTTC

v_call: TRBV11-1
j_call: TRBJ2-1
clone_size: NA
d_call: NA
cdr3_aa: CASSLSAYNEQFF
cdr3_nt: TGTGCCAGCAGCCTATCGGCCTACAATGAGCAGTTCTTC

v_call: TRBV4-3
j_call: TRBJ1-2
clone_size: NA
d_call: NA
cdr3_aa: CASSQDGRTFHGYTF
cdr3_nt: TGCGCCAGCAGCCAAGACGGTAGGACATTCCATGGCTACACCTTC

v_call: TRBV5-1
j_call: TRBJ2-5
clone_size: NA
d_call: TRBD2
cdr3_aa: CASSSGLAGGYQETQYF
cdr3_nt: TGCGCCAGCAGCTCGGGACTAGCGGGGGGGTACCAAGAGACCCAGTACTTC

v_call: TRBV9
j_call: TRBJ2-2
clone_size: NA
d_call: NA
cdr3_aa: CASGNLNTGELFF
cdr3_nt: TGTGCCAGCGGTAACCTCAACACCGGGGAGCTGTTTTTT